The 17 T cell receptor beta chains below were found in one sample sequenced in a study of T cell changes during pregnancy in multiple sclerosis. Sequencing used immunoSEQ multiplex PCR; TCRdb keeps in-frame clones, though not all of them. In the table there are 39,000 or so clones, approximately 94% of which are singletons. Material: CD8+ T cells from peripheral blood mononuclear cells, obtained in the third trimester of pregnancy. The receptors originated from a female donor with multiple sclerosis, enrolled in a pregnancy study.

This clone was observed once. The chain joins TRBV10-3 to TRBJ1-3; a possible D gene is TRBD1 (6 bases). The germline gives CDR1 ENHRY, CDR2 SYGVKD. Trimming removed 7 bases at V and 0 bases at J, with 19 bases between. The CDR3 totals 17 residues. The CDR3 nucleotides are TGTGCCATCAAGCGAGAGACGGGACACTTCTCTGGAAACACCATATATTTT. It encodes CAIKRETGHFSGNTIYF.

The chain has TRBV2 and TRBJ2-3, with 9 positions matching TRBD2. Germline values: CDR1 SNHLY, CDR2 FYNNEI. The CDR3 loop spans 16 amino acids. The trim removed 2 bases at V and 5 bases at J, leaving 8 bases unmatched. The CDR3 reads CASSESAGGPKDTQYF. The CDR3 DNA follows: TGTGCCAGCAGTGAATCGGCGGGAGGGCCAAAAGATACGCAGTATTTT.

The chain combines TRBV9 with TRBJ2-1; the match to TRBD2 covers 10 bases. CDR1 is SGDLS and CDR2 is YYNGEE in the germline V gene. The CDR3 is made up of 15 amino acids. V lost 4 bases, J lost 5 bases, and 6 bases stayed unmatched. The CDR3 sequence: CASSPRLAGDNEQFF. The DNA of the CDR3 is TGTGCCAGCAGCCCCCGACTAGCGGGCGACAATGAGCAGTTCTTC.

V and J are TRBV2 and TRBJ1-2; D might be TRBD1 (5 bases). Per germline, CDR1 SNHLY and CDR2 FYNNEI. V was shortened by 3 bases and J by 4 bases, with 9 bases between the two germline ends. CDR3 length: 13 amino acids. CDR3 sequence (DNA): TGTGCCAGCAGTGACAACAGGATCTATGGCTACACCTTC. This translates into CASSDNRIYGYTF.

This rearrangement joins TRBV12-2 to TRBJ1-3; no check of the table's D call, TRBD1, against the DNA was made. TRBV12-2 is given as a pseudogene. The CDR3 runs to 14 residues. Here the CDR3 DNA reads TGTGCAAGTCGCTTAGATGGGCCGCTCAACACCATATATTTT. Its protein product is CASRLDGPLNTIYF.

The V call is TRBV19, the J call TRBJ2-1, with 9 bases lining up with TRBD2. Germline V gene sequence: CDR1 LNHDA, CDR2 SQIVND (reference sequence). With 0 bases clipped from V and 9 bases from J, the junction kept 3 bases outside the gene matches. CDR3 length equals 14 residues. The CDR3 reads CASSIEGLAGEQFF. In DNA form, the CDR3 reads TGTGCCAGTAGTATAGAGGGACTAGCTGGTGAGCAGTTCTTC.

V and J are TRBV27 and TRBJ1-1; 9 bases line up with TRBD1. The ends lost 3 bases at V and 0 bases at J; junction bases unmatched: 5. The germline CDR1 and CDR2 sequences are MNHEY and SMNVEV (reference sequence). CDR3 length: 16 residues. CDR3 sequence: CASSFYGQGMNTEAFF. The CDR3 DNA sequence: TGTGCCAGCAGTTTCTATGGACAGGGGATGAACACTGAAGCTTTCTTT.

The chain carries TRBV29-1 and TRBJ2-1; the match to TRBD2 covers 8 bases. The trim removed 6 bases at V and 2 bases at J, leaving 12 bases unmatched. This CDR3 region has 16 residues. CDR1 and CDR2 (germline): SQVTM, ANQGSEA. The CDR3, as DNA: TGCAGCGTCTCCGGAGTCGGGAGGGCCACCTACAATGAGCAGTTCTTC. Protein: CSVSGVGRATYNEQFF.

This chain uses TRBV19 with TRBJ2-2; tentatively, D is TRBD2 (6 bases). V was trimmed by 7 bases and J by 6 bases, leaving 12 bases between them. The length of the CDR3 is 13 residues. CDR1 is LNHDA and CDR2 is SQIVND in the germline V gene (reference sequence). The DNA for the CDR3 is TGTGCCAGTAATCTTGGGGAGGCCGGGGAGCTGTTTTTT. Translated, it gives CASNLGEAGELFF.

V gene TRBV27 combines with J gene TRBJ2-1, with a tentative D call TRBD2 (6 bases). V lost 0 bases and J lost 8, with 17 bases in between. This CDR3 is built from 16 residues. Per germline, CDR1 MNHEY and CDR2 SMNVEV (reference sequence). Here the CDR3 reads CASSLSWRDLAYEQFF. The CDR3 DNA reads TGTGCCAGCAGTTTATCGTGGAGGGACCTAGCGTATGAGCAGTTCTTC.

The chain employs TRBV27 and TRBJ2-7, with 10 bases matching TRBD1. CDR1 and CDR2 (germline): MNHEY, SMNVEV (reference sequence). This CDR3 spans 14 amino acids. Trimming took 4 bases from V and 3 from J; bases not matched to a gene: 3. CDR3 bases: TGTGCCAGCAGTTACGGACAGGGGGGCTACGAGCAGTACTTC. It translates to CASSYGQGGYEQYF.

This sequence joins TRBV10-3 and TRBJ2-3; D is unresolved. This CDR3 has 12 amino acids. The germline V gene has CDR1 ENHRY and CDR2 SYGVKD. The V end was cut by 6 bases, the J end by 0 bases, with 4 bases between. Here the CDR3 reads CAIRRSTDTQYF. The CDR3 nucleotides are TGTGCCATCAGGAGGAGCACAGATACGCAGTATTTT.

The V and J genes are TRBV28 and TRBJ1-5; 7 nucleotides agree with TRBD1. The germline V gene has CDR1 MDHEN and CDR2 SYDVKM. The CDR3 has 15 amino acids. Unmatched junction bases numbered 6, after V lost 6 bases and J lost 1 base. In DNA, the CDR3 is TGTGCCAGCAGCCCGACAGGGCTAAGCAATCAGCCCCAGCATTTT. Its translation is CASSPTGLSNQPQHF.

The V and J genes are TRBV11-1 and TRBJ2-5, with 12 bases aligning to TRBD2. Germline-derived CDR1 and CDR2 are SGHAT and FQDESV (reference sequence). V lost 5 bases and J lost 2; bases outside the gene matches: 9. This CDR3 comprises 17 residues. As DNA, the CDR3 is TGTGCCAGCAGCCGACTAGCGGGAGTCCCCTCGCAAGAGACCCAGTACTTC. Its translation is CASSRLAGVPSQETQYF.

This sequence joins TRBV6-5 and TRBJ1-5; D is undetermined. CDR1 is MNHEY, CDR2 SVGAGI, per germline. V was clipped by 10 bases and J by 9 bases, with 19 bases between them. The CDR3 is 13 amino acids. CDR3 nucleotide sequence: TGTGCCACGGCCGCCCAGGTTAGTGGGCCCCAGCATTTT. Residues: CATAAQVSGPQHF.

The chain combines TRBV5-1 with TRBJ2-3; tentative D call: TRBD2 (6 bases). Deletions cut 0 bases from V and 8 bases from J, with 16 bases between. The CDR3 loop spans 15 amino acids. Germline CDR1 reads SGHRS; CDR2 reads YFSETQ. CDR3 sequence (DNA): TGCGCCAGCAGCTTGGATTGGGAGGCAGGTGGTACGCAGTATTTT. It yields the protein CASSLDWEAGGTQYF.

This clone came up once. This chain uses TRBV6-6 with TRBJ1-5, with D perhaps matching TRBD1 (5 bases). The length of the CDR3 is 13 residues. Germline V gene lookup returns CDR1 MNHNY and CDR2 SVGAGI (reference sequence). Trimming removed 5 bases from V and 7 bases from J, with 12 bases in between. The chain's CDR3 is CASSTGARQPQHF. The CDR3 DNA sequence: TGTGCCAGCAGTACAGGCGCGAGGCAGCCCCAGCATTTT.